Sequencing of this TCR beta chain was carried out in a study of neurological immune-mediated disorders. A single record per CDR3 protein comes from TCRdb applying MiXCR to the 5' RACE reads. The sample has some 30,000 distinct CDR3 sequences; roughly 15% are singletons. This clonotype appeared a few times. CDR1 is MDHEN and CDR2 is SYDVKM in the germline V gene. CDR3 size: 14 residues. The V end lost 5 bases, the J end lost 7 bases, and 17 bases lay between the germline ends. The sample was PBMCs. The chain couples TRBV28 to TRBJ1-1; perhaps TRBD1 as D (5 bases). The receptor comes from a man between 70 and 80 years old in good health. The CDR3 spells CASSPRGGGNEAFF. As DNA, the CDR3 is TGTGCCAGCAGTCCCCGGGGTGGGGGAAATGAAGCTTTCTTT.